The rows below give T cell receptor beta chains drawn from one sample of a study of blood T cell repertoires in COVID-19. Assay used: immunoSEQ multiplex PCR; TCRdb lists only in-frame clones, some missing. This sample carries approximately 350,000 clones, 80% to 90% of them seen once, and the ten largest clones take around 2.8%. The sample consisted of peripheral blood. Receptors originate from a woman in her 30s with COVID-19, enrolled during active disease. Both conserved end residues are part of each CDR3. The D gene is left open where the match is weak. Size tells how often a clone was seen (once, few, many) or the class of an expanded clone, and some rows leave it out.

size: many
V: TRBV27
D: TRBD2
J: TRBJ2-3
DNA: TGTGCCAGCAGGGAAGCGGGGGGGCTTCAGAATACGCAGTATTTT
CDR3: CASREAGGLQNTQYF

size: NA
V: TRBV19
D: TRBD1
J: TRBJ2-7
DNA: TGTGCCAGTAGTACAGGGACAGGGGGCATCTACGAGCAGTACTTC
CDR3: CASSTGTGGIYEQYF

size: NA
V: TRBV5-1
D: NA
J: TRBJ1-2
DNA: TGCGCCAGCAGCTTGCAGGGTAACTATGGCTACACCTTC
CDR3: CASSLQGNYGYTF

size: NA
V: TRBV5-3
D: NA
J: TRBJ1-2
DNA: TGTGCCAATGCCAGGGGATGCTATGGCTACACCTTC
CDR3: CANARGCYGYTF

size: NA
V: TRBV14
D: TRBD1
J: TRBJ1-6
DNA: TGTGCCAGCAGCAGACCCCGACAGGGCCTAAATTCACCCCTCCACTTT
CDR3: CASSRPRQGLNSPLHF

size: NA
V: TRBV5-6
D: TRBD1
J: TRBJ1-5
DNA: TGTGCCAGCAGCTTGGAAGGGGGCAGGGTGGGCAATCAGCCCCAGCATTTT
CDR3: CASSLEGGRVGNQPQHF

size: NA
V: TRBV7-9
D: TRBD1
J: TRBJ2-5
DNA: TGTGCCAGCAGCTTAGCGAGAGGGACAGAAGAGACCCAGTACTTC
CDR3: CASSLARGTEETQYF

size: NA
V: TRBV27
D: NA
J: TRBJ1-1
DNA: TGTGCCAGCAGTTTAAAGGAGGGCGGGGTCACTGAAGCTTTCTTT
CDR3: CASSLKEGGVTEAFF

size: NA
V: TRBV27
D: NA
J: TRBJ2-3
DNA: TGTGCCAGCAGTTCCCCGACTGCAGATACGCAGTATTTT
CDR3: CASSSPTADTQYF

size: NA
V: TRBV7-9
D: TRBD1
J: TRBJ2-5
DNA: TGTGCCAGCAGCGGAGAGGGACAGGACCAAGAGACCCAGTACTTC
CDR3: CASSGEGQDQETQYF

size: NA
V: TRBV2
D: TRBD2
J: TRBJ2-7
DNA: TGTGCCAGCAGTGAGGTGGGTAGCGGGGGAGCCTACGAGCAGTACTTC
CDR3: CASSEVGSGGAYEQYF

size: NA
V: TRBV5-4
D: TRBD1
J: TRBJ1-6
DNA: TGTGCCAGCAGCTCCGTCGGGACAGTGAGCTCCTATAATTCACCCCTCCACTTT
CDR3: CASSSVGTVSSYNSPLHF

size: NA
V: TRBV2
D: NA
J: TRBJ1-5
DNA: TGTGCCAGCAGTGAGACAGTCAATCAGCCCCAGCATTTT
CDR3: CASSETVNQPQHF